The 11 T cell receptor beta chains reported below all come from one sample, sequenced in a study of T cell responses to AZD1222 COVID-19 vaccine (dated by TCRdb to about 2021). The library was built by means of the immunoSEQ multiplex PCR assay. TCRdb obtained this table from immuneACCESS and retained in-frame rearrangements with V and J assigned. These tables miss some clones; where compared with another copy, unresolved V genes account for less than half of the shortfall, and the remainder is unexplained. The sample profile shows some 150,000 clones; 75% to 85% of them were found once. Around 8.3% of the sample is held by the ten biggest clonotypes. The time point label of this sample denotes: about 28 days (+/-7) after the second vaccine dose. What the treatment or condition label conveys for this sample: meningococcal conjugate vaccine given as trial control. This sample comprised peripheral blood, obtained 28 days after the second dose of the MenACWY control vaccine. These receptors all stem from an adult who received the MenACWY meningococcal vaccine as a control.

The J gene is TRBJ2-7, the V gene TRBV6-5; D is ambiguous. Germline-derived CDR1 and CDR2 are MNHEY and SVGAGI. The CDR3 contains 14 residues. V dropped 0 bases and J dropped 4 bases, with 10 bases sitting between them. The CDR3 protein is CASSYSRWGYEQYV. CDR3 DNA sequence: TGTGCCAGCAGTTACTCGAGATGGGGTTACGAGCAGTACGTC.

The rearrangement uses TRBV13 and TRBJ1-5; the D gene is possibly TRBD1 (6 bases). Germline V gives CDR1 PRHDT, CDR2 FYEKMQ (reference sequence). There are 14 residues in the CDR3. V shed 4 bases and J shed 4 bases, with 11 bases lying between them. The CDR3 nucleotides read TGTGCCAGCAGCTCCCGAGGGGGTAATCAGCCCCAGCATTTT. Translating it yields CASSSRGGNQPQHF.

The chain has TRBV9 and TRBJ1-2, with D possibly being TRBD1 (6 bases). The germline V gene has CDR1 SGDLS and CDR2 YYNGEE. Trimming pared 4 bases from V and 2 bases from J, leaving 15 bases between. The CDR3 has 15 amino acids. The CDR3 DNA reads TGTGCCAGCAGCCCACACTGGACAGTAAACTATGGCTACACCTTC. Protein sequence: CASSPHWTVNYGYTF.

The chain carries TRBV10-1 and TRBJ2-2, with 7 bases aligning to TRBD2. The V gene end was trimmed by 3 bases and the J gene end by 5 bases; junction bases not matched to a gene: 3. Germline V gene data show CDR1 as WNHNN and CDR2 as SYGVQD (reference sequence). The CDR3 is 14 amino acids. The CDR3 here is CASSDSGRTGELFF. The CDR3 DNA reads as TGCGCCAGCAGTGATAGCGGGCGAACCGGGGAGCTGTTTTTT.

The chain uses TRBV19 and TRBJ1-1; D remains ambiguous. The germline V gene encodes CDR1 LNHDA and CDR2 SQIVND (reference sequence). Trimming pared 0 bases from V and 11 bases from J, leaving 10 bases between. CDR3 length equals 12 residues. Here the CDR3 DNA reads TGTGCCAGTAGTATAGACGCAGGTGAGGCTTTCTTT. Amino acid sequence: CASSIDAGEAFF.

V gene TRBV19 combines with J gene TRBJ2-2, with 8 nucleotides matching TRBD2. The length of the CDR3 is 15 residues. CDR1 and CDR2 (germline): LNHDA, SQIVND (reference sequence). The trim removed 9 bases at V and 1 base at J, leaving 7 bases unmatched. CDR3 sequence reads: CASHIRGGNTGELFF. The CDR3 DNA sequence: TGTGCCAGCCATATCCGGGGGGGGAACACCGGGGAGCTGTTTTTT.

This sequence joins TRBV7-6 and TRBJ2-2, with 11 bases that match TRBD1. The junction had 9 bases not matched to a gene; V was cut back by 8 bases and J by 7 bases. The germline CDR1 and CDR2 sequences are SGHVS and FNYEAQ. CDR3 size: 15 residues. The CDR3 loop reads CASESGQGAIGELFF. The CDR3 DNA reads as TGTGCCAGCGAATCAGGACAGGGGGCTATCGGGGAGCTGTTTTTT. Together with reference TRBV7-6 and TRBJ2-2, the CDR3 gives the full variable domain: GAGVSQSPRYKVTKRGQDVALRCDPISGHVSLYWYRQALGQGPEFLTYFNYEAQQDKSGLPNDRFSAERPEGSISTLTIQRTEQRDSAMYRCASESGQGAIGELFFGEGSRLTVL.

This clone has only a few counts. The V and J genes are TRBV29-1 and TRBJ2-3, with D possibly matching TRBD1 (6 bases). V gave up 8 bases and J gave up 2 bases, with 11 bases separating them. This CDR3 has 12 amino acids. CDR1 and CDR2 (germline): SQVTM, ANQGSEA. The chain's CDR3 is CSKRTATDTQYF. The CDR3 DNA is TGCAGCAAACGGACAGCCACAGATACGCAGTATTTT.

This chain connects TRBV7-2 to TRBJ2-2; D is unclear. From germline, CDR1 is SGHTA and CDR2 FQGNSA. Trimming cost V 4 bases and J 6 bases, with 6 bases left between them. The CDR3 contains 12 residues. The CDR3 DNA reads TGTGCCAGCAGCTCCTTATCCGGGGAGCTGTTTTTT. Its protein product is CASSSLSGELFF.

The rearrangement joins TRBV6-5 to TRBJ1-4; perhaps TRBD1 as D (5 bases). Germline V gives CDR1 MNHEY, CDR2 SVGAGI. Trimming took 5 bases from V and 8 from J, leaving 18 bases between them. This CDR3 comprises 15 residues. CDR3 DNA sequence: TGTGCCAGCAGTCTCCGAGGCGGAGGGGAGGAAAAACTGTTTTTT. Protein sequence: CASSLRGGGEEKLFF.

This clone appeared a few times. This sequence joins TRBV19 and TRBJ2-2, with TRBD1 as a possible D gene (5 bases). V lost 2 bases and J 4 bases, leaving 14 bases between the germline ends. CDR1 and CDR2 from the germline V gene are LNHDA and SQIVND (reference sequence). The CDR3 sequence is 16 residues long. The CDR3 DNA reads TGTGCCAGTAGTATACGACAGACCGGCGGCACCGGGGAGCTGTTTTTT. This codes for CASSIRQTGGTGELFF.